Presented here are 16 T cell receptor beta chains from one specimen sequenced in a study of T cells in Graves' hyperthyroidism and ophthalmopathy. Amplification yielded TCR beta CDR3 regions, with RNA transcripts as the source. TCR CDR3 underwent first-round RT-PCR with the HTBI primer set. TCRdb re-called the multiplex PCR reads with MiXCR, one entry per CDR3 protein. The sample lists some 580,000 distinct CDR3 sequences, about a sixth occurring once. Sequencing input: blood. Receptors were obtained from a middle-aged woman with Graves' ophthalmopathy.

This clonotype was counted many times. V usage is TRBV24-1 and J usage is TRBJ2-5; 10 bases line up with TRBD1. Trimming at V came to 3 bases and at J to 4 bases, leaving 4 bases not matched to a gene. The CDR3 extends over 15 amino acids. Germline CDR1 KGHDR, CDR2 SFDVKD. The CDR3 region has the DNA TGTGCCACCAGTGATGCCGGGACAGGGGCAGAGACCCAGTACTTC. Translating gives CATSDAGTGAETQYF.

The J gene is TRBJ1-2, the V gene TRBV18, with D unclear. In germline, CDR1 is KGHSH, CDR2 LQKENI. The CDR3 runs 14 residues. The V end lost 0 bases, the J end lost 3 bases, and 8 bases lay between the germline ends. The CDR3 DNA is TGTGCCAGCTCACCACCCCACAGAGACTATGGCTACACCTTC. It codes for CASSPPHRDYGYTF.

The chain couples TRBV28 to TRBJ2-3; no reliable D call. V was cut by 2 bases and J by 0 bases, with 6 bases left in between. The germline CDR1 and CDR2 sequences are MDHEN and SYDVKM. The CDR3 runs to 14 residues. This CDR3 is CASSLGWSTDTQYF. CDR3 DNA sequence: TGTGCCAGCAGTTTAGGGTGGAGCACAGATACGCAGTATTTT.

This chain joins TRBV6-1 and TRBJ1-5; D gene unclear. Between the trimmed V and J ends, which lost 3 bases and 7 bases, there was a span of 13 bases. The CDR3 is 14 amino acids. In germline, CDR1 is MNHNS, CDR2 SASEGT. The CDR3 here is CASSDPGREQPQHF. The CDR3 bases are TGTGCCAGCAGTGATCCAGGTAGGGAGCAGCCCCAGCATTTT.

CDR3 bases: TGTGCCTGGAGTTCAGTAGGCGAGCAGTTCTTC. Protein: CAWSSVGEQFF. The V and J genes are TRBV30 and TRBJ2-1; D ambiguous. Germline CDR1 and CDR2: GTSNPN and SVGIG (reference sequence). V lost 2 bases, J lost 10 bases, and 9 bases lay in between. This CDR3 comprises 11 residues. Full variable domain (remainder filled in from reference TRBV30 and TRBJ2-1): SQTIHQWPATLVQPVGSPLSLECTVEGTSNPNLYWYRQAAGRGLQLLFYSVGIGQISSEVPQNLSASRPQDRQFILSSKKLLLSDSGFYLCAWSSVGEQFFGPGTRLTVL.

This clonotype occurred many times. This chain links TRBV18 with TRBJ2-7, with D uncertain. Germline CDR1 is KGHSH and CDR2 is LQKENI. V lost 3 bases and J lost 4, with 4 bases in between. CDR3 length equals 11 residues. The CDR3 DNA follows: TGTGCCAGCTCACCGGAATACGAGCAGTACTTC. It is translated as CASSPEYEQYF.

This clonotype was counted many times. The rearrangement links TRBV10-2 to TRBJ2-3; 9 nucleotides agree with TRBD1. V gave up 7 bases and J gave up 0 bases; unmatched junction bases: 11. The germline V gene has CDR1 WSHSY and CDR2 SAAADI. The CDR3 length is 17 residues. The CDR3 spells CASNPGQGVDSTDTQYF. Here the CDR3 DNA reads TGCGCCAGCAATCCGGGACAGGGTGTGGACAGCACAGATACGCAGTATTTT.

This clonotype was seen a handful of times. The chain joins TRBV3-1 to TRBJ2-5, with D perhaps given as TRBD1 or TRBD2 (6 bases each). The germline gives CDR1 LGHDT, CDR2 YNNKEL (reference sequence). Trimming took 5 bases from V and 1 from J, leaving 14 bases between them. The CDR3 is 15 residues long. The CDR3 sequence is CASSVPGATQETQYF. The CDR3 coding sequence is TGTGCCAGCAGCGTCCCGGGGGCTACCCAAGAGACCCAGTACTTC.

This clonotype appeared many times. The J gene is TRBJ1-2, the V gene TRBV11-3, with no clear D. Germline V gene sequence: CDR1 SGHNT, CDR2 YENEEA. There are 14 residues in the CDR3. Trimming stripped 0 bases from V and 4 bases from J, with 9 bases between. The CDR3 bases are TGTGCCAGCAGCTTAGAGCATCTTTGCTATGGCTACACCTTC. This codes for CASSLEHLCYGYTF.

This clonotype showed up just a few times. This chain uses TRBV5-1 with TRBJ2-3, with D possibly being TRBD2 (6 bases). The CDR3 spans 14 residues. Germline V gene data show CDR1 as SGHRS and CDR2 as YFSETQ. Trimming left V 3 bases short and J 2 bases short, with 10 bases between. CDR3 loop: CASSWGETTDTQYF. CDR3 DNA sequence: TGCGCCAGCAGCTGGGGGGAAACCACAGATACGCAGTATTTT.

At least ten counts were recorded for this clonotype. This rearrangement joins TRBV6-1 to TRBJ2-1, with a weak D call TRBD2 (6 bases). The ends were cut back, 6 bases at V and 7 bases at J, with 13 bases in the middle. Per germline, CDR1 MNHNS and CDR2 SASEGT. The CDR3 is 13 amino acids. CDR3 protein: CASRLANYNEQFF. CDR3 DNA: TGTGCCAGCAGACTAGCAAATTATAATGAGCAGTTCTTC.

There are many counts of this clonotype. The rearrangement uses TRBV28 and TRBJ2-1, with no clear D. The CDR3 loop spans 13 amino acids. V lost 11 bases and J 3 bases, leaving 14 bases between the germline ends. The germline V gene encodes CDR1 MDHEN and CDR2 SYDVKM. The chain's CDR3 is CASKAGFYNEQFF. In DNA form, the CDR3 reads TGTGCCTCCAAGGCCGGATTCTACAATGAGCAGTTCTTC.

This clonotype was counted many times. V gene TRBV5-5 combines with J gene TRBJ1-4; D gene ambiguous. Trimming took off 2 bases at V and 0 bases at J, with 2 bases between the two ends. The CDR3 has 13 amino acids. Germline V lookup: CDR1 SGHKS, CDR2 YYEKEE (reference sequence). The CDR3 sequence: CASSFATNEKLFF. Written as DNA, the CDR3 is TGTGCCAGCAGCTTCGCAACTAATGAAAAACTGTTTTTT.

The chain carries TRBV18 and TRBJ2-1; D is unresolved. CDR3 length: 15 amino acids. With 3 bases removed from V and 7 bases from J, the gap between germline ends came to 16 bases. Germline V CDR1 and CDR2: KGHSH, LQKENI. The CDR3 reads CASSPQLSTGNEQFF. In DNA, the CDR3 is TGTGCCAGCTCACCTCAGCTTTCAACCGGGAATGAGCAGTTCTTC.

The chain carries TRBV5-4 and TRBJ2-5; D is unresolved. The V gene's germline CDR1 is SGHNT and CDR2 YYREEE (reference sequence). V dropped 4 bases and J dropped 5 bases, with 15 bases sitting between them. The CDR3 consists of 14 residues. The CDR3 DNA reads TGTGCCAGCAGCCTGGAAGGGCCTGCCGAGACCCAGTACTTC. It encodes CASSLEGPAETQYF.

The rearrangement links TRBV7-2 to TRBJ2-5; D may be TRBD2 (5 bases). Germline V gene lookup returns CDR1 SGHTA and CDR2 FQGNSA. The CDR3 covers 13 residues. The ends were cut back, 4 bases at V and 4 bases at J, with 10 bases in the middle. CDR3: CASSSTMIETQYF. CDR3 bases: TGTGCCAGCAGCTCGACTATGATAGAGACCCAGTACTTC. The variable domain in full, with the rest retrieved from reference TRBV7-2 and TRBJ2-5, is GAGVSQSPSNKVTEKGKDVELRCDPISGHTALYWYRQSLGQGLEFLIYFQGNSAPDKSGLPSDRFSAERTGGSVSTLTIQRTQQEDSAVYLCASSSTMIETQYFGPGTRLLVL.